This TCR beta chain was captured in a study of patients and donors after allogeneic stem cell transplantation. In germline, CDR1 is LNHDA, CDR2 SQIVND (reference sequence). V lost 5 bases, J lost 0 bases, and 11 bases lay in between. The CDR3 is 15 residues long. TCRdb ran MiXCR on the RT-PCR reads and lists one entry per CDR3 protein. The data hold 100,000 to 120,000 distinct CDR3 sequences, with roughly 35% observed a single time. This clonotype was sampled from a human donor who was either an allogeneic HSCT recipient or a stem cell or donor lymphocyte infusion donor (not recorded which). It is not recorded whose cells these are; they may come from a transplant donor. This rearrangement joins TRBV19 to TRBJ1-5; perhaps TRBD1 as D (5 bases). Material: blood, either unsorted or a sorted T cell fraction (not recorded which). The chain's CDR3 is CASSLGLYSNQPQHF. The CDR3, as DNA: TGTGCCAGTAGTTTGGGGCTTTATAGCAATCAGCCCCAGCATTTT.